The clone carrying this TCR beta chain was seen only a few times. Its antigen remains unidentified. V was clipped by 0 bases and J by 6 bases; unmatched bases: 5. Germline values: CDR1 LGHDT, CDR2 YNNKEL (reference sequence). The CDR3 is 15 residues long. These data originate in a study of T cells in Graves' hyperthyroidism and ophthalmopathy. Overall study results and limits: Ophthalmopathy was separated from stable hyperthyroidism by a 13 V-J model. Onset of ophthalmopathy came a median around 6.5 months after the model predicted it.

Patients counted as stable if ophthalmopathy did not develop within 18 months. The TCR beta CDR3 regions underwent amplification using RNA transcripts as the source. The HTBI set primed first-round TCR CDR3 RT-PCR. TCRdb reprocessed the multiplex PCR reads via MiXCR and lists one record per CDR3 protein. Altogether under 400,000 distinct CDR3 sequences are present, about 21% being singletons, with the ten largest covering roughly 52%. The sequence was collected from a woman in her forties or fifties with Graves' hyperthyroidism. The sequenced material came from blood. The chain links TRBV3-1 to TRBJ1-2, with 9 bases matching TRBD1. CDR3 protein: CASSQDNRGRNGYTF. The CDR3 coding sequence is TGTGCCAGCAGCCAAGATAACAGGGGGCGGAATGGCTACACCTTC. The full variable domain, with the rest looked up from reference TRBV3-1 and TRBJ1-2, is DTAVSQTPKYLVTQMGNDKSIKCEQNLGHDTMYWYKQDSKKFLKIMFSYNNKELIINETVPNRFSPKSPDKAHLNLHINSLELGDSAVYFCASSQDNRGRNGYTFGSGTRLTVV.